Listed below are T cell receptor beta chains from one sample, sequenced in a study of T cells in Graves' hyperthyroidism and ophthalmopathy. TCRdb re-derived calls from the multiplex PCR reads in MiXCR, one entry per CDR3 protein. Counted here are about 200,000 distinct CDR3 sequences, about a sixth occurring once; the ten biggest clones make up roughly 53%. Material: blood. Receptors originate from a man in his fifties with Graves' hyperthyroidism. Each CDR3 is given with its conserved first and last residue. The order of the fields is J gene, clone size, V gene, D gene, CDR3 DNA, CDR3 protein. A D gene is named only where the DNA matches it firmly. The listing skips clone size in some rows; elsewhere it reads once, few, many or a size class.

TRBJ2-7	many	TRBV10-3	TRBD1	TGTGCCATCAAGGGGACAGGGGGCGACGAGCAGTACTTC	CAIKGTGGDEQYF
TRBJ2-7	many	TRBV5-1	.	TGCGCCAGCAGCTTGGTAAGTGTTACGGACGAGCAGTACTTC	CASSLVSVTDEQYF
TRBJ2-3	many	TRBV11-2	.	TGTGCCAGCAGCTTAATTAGGGGAGGCACAGATACGCAGTATTTT	CASSLIRGGTDTQYF
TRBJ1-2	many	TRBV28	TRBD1	TGTGCCAGCAGCCCGGACCTAACAGGGGGCAGGGGCTACACCTTC	CASSPDLTGGRGYTF
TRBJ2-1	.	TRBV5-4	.	TGTGCCAGCGCCCCAACGGGGGAAAGGGAGCAGTTCTTC	CASAPTGEREQFF
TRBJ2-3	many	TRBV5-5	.	TGTGCCAGCAGCTTGTCCCCGCACCTGGACTCAGATACGCAGTATTTT	CASSLSPHLDSDTQYF
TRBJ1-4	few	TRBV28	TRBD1	TGTGCCAGCAGTTTTGACAGGGGAGAAAAACTGTTTTTT	CASSFDRGEKLFF
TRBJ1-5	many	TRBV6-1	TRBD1	TGTGCCAGCAGGGCCGGGACAGGGGTCCAGCCCCAGCATTTT	CASRAGTGVQPQHF
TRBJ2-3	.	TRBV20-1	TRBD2	TGCAGTGCCAACGACCCCACTAGCGGTAATACGCAGTATTTT	CSANDPTSGNTQYF
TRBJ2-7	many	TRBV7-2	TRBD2	TGTGCCAGCAGCCAAAGGGCGGGAGGGTACGAGCAGTACTTC	CASSQRAGGYEQYF
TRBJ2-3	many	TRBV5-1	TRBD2	TGCGCCAGCAGCTTAACCGGGACTAGCGAGGATACGCAGTATTTT	CASSLTGTSEDTQYF
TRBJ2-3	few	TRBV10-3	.	TGTGCCATCAGTGAGTTGGGCAGAAGCACAGATACGCAGTATTTT	CAISELGRSTDTQYF
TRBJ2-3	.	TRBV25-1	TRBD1	TGTGCCAGCAGTTCGGCGACAGGGCCAGATACGCAGTATTTT	CASSSATGPDTQYF
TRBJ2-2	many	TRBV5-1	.	TGCGCCAGCAGCTTTAGGGGGTTGTCGGACGGGGAGCTGTTTTTT	CASSFRGLSDGELFF
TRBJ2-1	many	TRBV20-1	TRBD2	TGCAGTGCTCCGAAGCGGGAAGAAACCTACAATGAGCAGTTCTTC	CSAPKREETYNEQFF
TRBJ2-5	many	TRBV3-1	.	TGTGCCAGCAGCCAAGCGGGGCAAGAGACCCAGTACTTC	CASSQAGQETQYF
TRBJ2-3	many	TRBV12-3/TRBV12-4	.	TGTGCCAGCATCCAGGAATCCGGGACTGGGGCAGATACGCAGTATTTT	CASIQESGTGADTQYF
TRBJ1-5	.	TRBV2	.	TGTGCCAGCAGTGAACTGAGGGGGTACCAGCCCCAGCATTTT	CASSELRGYQPQHF
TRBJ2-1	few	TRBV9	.	TGTGCCAGCAGCGTATCCCCGTTAGCAAACAATGAGCAGTTCTTC	CASSVSPLANNEQFF
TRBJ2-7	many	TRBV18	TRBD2	TGTGCCAGCTCACCAACGGGGGGAGAGATCTACGAGCAGTACTTC	CASSPTGGEIYEQYF
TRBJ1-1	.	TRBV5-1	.	TGCGCCAGCAGGAACCAGGGTAGCAGCACTGAAGCTTTCTTT	CASRNQGSSTEAFF
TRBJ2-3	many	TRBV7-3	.	TGTGCCAGCAGCTTAATGCCACTACAAACCAGCACAGATACGCAGTATTTT	CASSLMPLQTSTDTQYF
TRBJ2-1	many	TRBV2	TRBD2	TGTGCCAGCAGTGAAACTAGCGGGAGTGATGAGCAGTTCTTC	CASSETSGSDEQFF
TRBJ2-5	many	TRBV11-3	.	TGTGCCAGCAGCCGTCCGGCGGGACAAGAGACCCAGTACTTC	CASSRPAGQETQYF
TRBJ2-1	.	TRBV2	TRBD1	TGTGCCAGCAGGGGACAGGGGGATGAGCAGTTCTTC	CASRGQGDEQFF
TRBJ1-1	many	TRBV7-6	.	TGTGCCGGTGGGAACACTGAAGCTTTCTTT	CAGGNTEAFF
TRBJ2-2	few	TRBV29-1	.	TGCAGCGGTGGCATGGGAACCGGGGAGCTGTTTTTT	CSGGMGTGELFF
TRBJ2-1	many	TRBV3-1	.	TGTGCCAGCAGCCGGGACGTAAGCACCTACAATGAGCAGTTCTTC	CASSRDVSTYNEQFF
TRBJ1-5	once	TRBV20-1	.	TGCAGTGCTAGTCTGACAGCGGATCAGCCCCAGCATTTT	CSASLTADQPQHF
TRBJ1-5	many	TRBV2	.	TGTGCCAGCAGCAAAGACACATTCCCACCTTATAGCAATCAGCCCCAGCATTTT	CASSKDTFPPYSNQPQHF
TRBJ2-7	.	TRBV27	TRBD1	TGTGCCAGCAGGGACAGGGTCTACGAGCAGTACTTC	CASRDRVYEQYF
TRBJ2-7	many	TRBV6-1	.	TGTGCCAGCAGTGAAGGGAAGTGGGCAAGACTGTCCTACGAGCAGTACTTC	CASSEGKWARLSYEQYF
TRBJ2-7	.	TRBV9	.	TGTGCCAGCAGCCCGACGACAGGCACCTACGAGCAGTACTTC	CASSPTTGTYEQYF
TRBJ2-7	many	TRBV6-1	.	TGTGCCAGCAGTATAACCGTGGGCTTAGACGAGCAGTACTTC	CASSITVGLDEQYF
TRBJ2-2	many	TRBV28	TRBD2	TGTGCCAGCAGTCCGTCCGGGACTAGCACCGGGGAGCTGTTTTTT	CASSPSGTSTGELFF
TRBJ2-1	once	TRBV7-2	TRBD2	TGTGCCAGCAGCCGACCGGGACTAGCGGGAGGGCCCAATGAGCAGTTCTTC	CASSRPGLAGGPNEQFF
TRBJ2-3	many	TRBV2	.	TGTGCCAGCAGTGAAGTCGGGGTCCCCACAGATACGCAGTATTTT	CASSEVGVPTDTQYF
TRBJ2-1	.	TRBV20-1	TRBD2	TGCAGTGCTAGTAATCTAGCGGGGCCCAACAATGAGCAGTTCTTC	CSASNLAGPNNEQFF
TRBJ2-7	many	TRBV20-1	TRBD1	TGCAGTGCTAAATCAGCCCGGACAGGGGGATTATACGAGCAGTACTTC	CSAKSARTGGLYEQYF
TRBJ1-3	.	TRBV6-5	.	TGTGCCAGCAGTTACGGCATGGACTCTGGAAACACCATATATTTT	CASSYGMDSGNTIYF
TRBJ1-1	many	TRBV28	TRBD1	TGTGCCAGCAGTCCCGACAGGGGCACTGAAGCTTTCTTT	CASSPDRGTEAFF
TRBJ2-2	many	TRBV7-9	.	TGTGCCAGCACCCCTTCAACTAGCAGGAACACCGGGGAGCTGTTTTTT	CASTPSTSRNTGELFF
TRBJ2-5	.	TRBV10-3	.	TGTGCCATCAGTCTAAATTCTGGGGGGCAAGAGACCCAGTACTTC	CAISLNSGGQETQYF
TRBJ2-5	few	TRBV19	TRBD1	TGTGCCAGTAGTCCCCCGACAGGGGCGGACCAAGAGACCCAGTACTTC	CASSPPTGADQETQYF
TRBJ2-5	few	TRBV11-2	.	TGTGCCAGCAGCTTTAGGGGTGGGGGCGTGGAAGAGACCCAGTACTTC	CASSFRGGGVEETQYF
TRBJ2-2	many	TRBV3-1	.	TGTGCCAGCAGCCAGGGGGGGGAGCTGTTTTTT	CASSQGGELFF
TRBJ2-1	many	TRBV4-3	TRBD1	TGCGCCAGCAGCCAAGACGGGTGGGACAGGTTCTCCTACAATGAGCAGTTCTTC	CASSQDGWDRFSYNEQFF
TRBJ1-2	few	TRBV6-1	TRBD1	TGTGCCAGCAGGACCTTTCGACAGGGGGTAGACTATGGCTACACCTTC	CASRTFRQGVDYGYTF
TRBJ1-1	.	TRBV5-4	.	TGCGCCAGCAGCCAAGATCGGCAGCCGAACACTGAAGCTTTCTTT	CASSQDRQPNTEAFF
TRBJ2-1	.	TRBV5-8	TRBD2	TGTGCCAGCAGGAATGGGGTAGCGGGAGGCCGGAGGGGTGAGCAGTTCTTC	CASRNGVAGGRRGEQFF
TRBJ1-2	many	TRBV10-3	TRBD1	TGTGCCATCAGTGAACCCGACAGGGCCTATGGCTACACCTTC	CAISEPDRAYGYTF
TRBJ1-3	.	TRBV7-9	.	TGCGCCAGCAGCTTAGCAGGGGAATCTGGAAACACCATATATTTT	CASSLAGESGNTIYF
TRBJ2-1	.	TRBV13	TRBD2	TGTGCCAGCAGCTCTCGTCGAGCGGGAGGGAAGGAGCAGTTCTTC	CASSSRRAGGKEQFF
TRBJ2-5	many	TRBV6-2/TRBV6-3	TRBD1	TGTGCCAGCAGTCCCCGGACAGGGAAGTACTTC	CASSPRTGKYF